This T cell receptor (beta chain) stems from a study of T-cell memory formation after mild COVID-19. TCR alpha and TCR beta cDNA libraries carrying sample barcodes and UMIs came from 5'RACE with constant-segment primers. In TCRdb, the 5' RACE reads were re-called with MiXCR into one record per CDR3 protein. The sample holds under 700,000 distinct CDR3 sequences, approximately 20% seen once. This clonotype has just a few counts. Its specificity is unknown. Germline-derived CDR1 and CDR2 are SGHRS and YFSETQ. This CDR3 is 16 amino acids long. The V gene end was trimmed by 4 bases and the J gene end by 1 base; junction bases not matched to a gene: 8. Overall study findings and caveats: Detection of some responders pre-infection suggested pre-existing cross-reactive memory T cells participated. There was a balanced CD4/CD8 profile in clones contracting day 15 to 85, and later expanders leaned CD4+.

V gene TRBV5-1 combines with J gene TRBJ2-3; the match to TRBD2 covers 8 bases. What was sequenced was PBMCs or a T cell subset sorted from them (not recorded which). The TCR was taken from an adult woman who had mild COVID-19 (a few samples of this study predate the infection). Cell type and time point are not known. The CDR3 loop is CASSLYGGVGTDTQYF. The CDR3 DNA sequence: TGCGCCAGCAGCCTGTACGGGGGGGTCGGCACAGATACGCAGTATTTT.